These T cell receptor beta chains were read from a single sample in a study of blood T cell repertoires in COVID-19. Only in-frame clones appear in the TCRdb table, and some are missing; sequencing was by immunoSEQ multiplex PCR. The sample holds about 92,000 clones; 75% to 90% are singletons and the top ten take more than 15%. Input material: peripheral blood. These receptors were collected from an elderly woman with active or convalescent COVID-19. The CDR3 runs from the conserved cysteine through the conserved F or W. A D gene is named only where the DNA matches it firmly. Size is stated for part of the rows, as once, few or many counts, or as a class when the clone is expanded.

TRBV7-2	.	TRBJ2-7	17	TRBD2	CASSPRGLAGGRGEQYF	TGTGCCAGCAGCCCGAGAGGACTAGCGGGGGGGCGGGGCGAGCAGTACTTC
TRBV6-5	.	TRBJ2-1	15	TRBD2	CASSYWLAGGWEQFF	TGTGCCAGCAGTTATTGGCTAGCGGGGGGGTGGGAGCAGTTCTTC
TRBV5-1	.	TRBJ2-5	12	.	CASSEDQETQYF	TGCGCCAGCAGCGAGGACCAAGAGACCCAGTACTTC
TRBV13	.	TRBJ2-1	17	TRBD2	CASSLRLAKSSYNEQFF	TGTGCCAGCAGCCTCCGACTAGCGAAAAGCTCCTACAATGAGCAGTTCTTC
TRBV6-1	.	TRBJ2-1	15	TRBD2	CASRTLAGKYNEQFF	TGTGCCAGCAGGACGCTAGCGGGCAAATACAATGAGCAGTTCTTC
TRBV30	.	TRBJ1-2	13	.	CAWSSQGLIGYTF	TGTGCCTGGAGTAGTCAGGGGCTCATTGGCTACACCTTC
TRBV19	few	TRBJ2-3	14	TRBD2	CASKVAGAADTQYF	TGTGCCAGTAAGGTAGCGGGAGCGGCAGATACGCAGTATTTT
TRBV30	.	TRBJ1-1	14	TRBD1	CAWSTGQGFSEAFF	TGTGCCTGGAGTACCGGACAGGGGTTCTCTGAAGCTTTCTTT
TRBV19	.	TRBJ1-6	17	TRBD1	CASSIEPTGKVGSPLHF	TGTGCCAGTAGCATCGAACCGACAGGGAAAGTCGGCTCACCCCTCCACTTT
TRBV6-2/TRBV6-3	.	TRBJ1-5	14	.	CASSQTLGDQPQHF	TGTGCCAGCAGCCAGACTCTAGGGGATCAGCCCCAGCATTTT
TRBV27	.	TRBJ1-2	16	.	CASSSSQLRGTDGYTF	TGTGCCAGCAGTTCATCACAACTCCGGGGAACAGATGGCTACACCTTC
TRBV5-1	.	TRBJ1-1	12	TRBD1	CASSVTGGVAFF	TGCGCCAGCAGCGTTACAGGGGGAGTAGCTTTCTTT
TRBV30	.	TRBJ2-3	11	.	CAWSQSDTQYF	TGTGCCTGGAGTCAGTCGGATACGCAGTATTTT
TRBV11-1	.	TRBJ2-3	15	.	CASTRRRDRADTQYF	TGTGCCAGCACCCGGAGGCGGGACCGGGCGGATACGCAGTATTTT
TRBV18	.	TRBJ2-7	13	.	CASCRGAGNEQYF	TGTGCCAGCTGTCGGGGGGCTGGTAACGAGCAGTACTTC
TRBV19	.	TRBJ1-4	15	.	CASSPSRATNEKLFF	TGTGCCAGTAGCCCCTCAAGAGCAACTAATGAAAAACTGTTTTTT
TRBV4-2	.	TRBJ1-4	16	TRBD1	CASSRGTAGANEKLFF	TGTGCCAGCAGCCGTGGGACAGCGGGCGCTAATGAAAAACTGTTTTTT
TRBV5-6	.	TRBJ2-3	17	TRBD2	CASRLAGGPFGTDTQYF	TGTGCCAGCAGACTAGCGGGAGGGCCCTTCGGCACAGATACGCAGTATTTT
TRBV18	.	TRBJ2-5	17	TRBD2	CASSPGRALAGQETQYF	TGTGCCAGCTCACCAGGCAGGGCTCTAGCGGGCCAAGAGACCCAGTACTTC
TRBV24-1	.	TRBJ2-3	11	.	CATSKEGRQYF	TGTGCCACCAGTAAGGAGGGTAGGCAGTATTTT
TRBV11-2	.	TRBJ2-7	12	.	CASSLSLLEQYF	TGTGCCAGCAGCTTATCCCTCCTCGAGCAGTACTTC
TRBV9	once	TRBJ1-1	15	.	CASSPLGGVNTEAFF	TGTGCCAGCAGCCCATTGGGAGGGGTGAACACTGAAGCTTTCTTT
TRBV19	.	TRBJ1-1	14	.	CASTSDILNTEAFF	TGTGCCAGTACCTCGGACATACTTAACACTGAAGCTTTCTTT
TRBV2	.	TRBJ2-7	15	TRBD1	CASRFLTGQPYEQYF	TGTGCCAGCAGATTCCTGACAGGGCAACCCTACGAGCAGTACTTC
TRBV11-3	few	TRBJ2-7	17	.	CASSLYSRSVLFYEQYF	TGTGCCAGCAGCTTGTATTCTCGGTCTGTTTTGTTCTACGAGCAGTACTTC
TRBV10-3	few	TRBJ2-3	14	.	CAASPGSDTDTQYF	TGTGCCGCTAGCCCGGGAAGCGACACAGATACGCAGTATTTT
TRBV7-2	.	TRBJ2-1	15	.	CASSLAQVGVSEQFF	TGTGCCAGCAGCTTAGCGCAGGTCGGGGTAAGTGAGCAGTTCTTC
TRBV3-1/TRBV3-2	few	TRBJ1-2	15	TRBD1	CASSQDRGDRGRYTF	TGTGCCAGCAGCCAAGATCGTGGGGACAGGGGACGCTACACCTTC
TRBV7-2	.	TRBJ1-5	16	.	CASSLRGTEVNQPQHF	TGTGCCAGCAGCTTAAGGGGCACAGAAGTCAATCAGCCCCAGCATTTT
TRBV7-9	.	TRBJ1-1	16	TRBD1	CASSRPGTGYGTEAFF	TGTGCCAGCAGCCGACCCGGGACAGGGTACGGCACTGAAGCTTTCTTT
TRBV11-2	.	TRBJ2-7	17	TRBD2	CASSLTSGGAGSYEQYF	TGTGCCAGCAGCTTAACTAGCGGGGGGGCCGGATCCTACGAGCAGTACTTC
TRBV28	.	TRBJ2-7	16	.	CASSEPGTFGLYEQYF	TGTGCCAGCAGTGAGCCTGGGACATTCGGGCTCTACGAGCAGTACTTC